This record concerns one T cell receptor beta chain sequence. This sample stems from a study of T cells expressing NK-cell markers. Across the whole study: All TCR beta repertoires analysed originated from sorted CD3+CD56+NKG2C+, CD3+CD56+NKG2C- and CD3+CD56-NKG2C+ T cells.

The CDR3 has 13 residues. With the 5' RACE reads reprocessed, TCRdb shows one record per CDR3 protein and no DNA. The sample yields some 410,000 distinct CDR3 sequences, of which the top ten take up under 7.5%. This chain connects TRBV12-3 or TRBV12-4 to TRBJ1-1; there is no DNA to check the TCRdb D call of TRBD1. Sequenced: blood T cells: a sorted CD56 or NKG2C T cell subset, CD4+ or CD8+ T cells, or bulk PBMC T cells (not recorded which). The sequence was obtained from a woman aged 18-70 years in good health. The CDR3 spells CASNSGLNTEAFF.